This entry lists 24 T cell receptor beta chains sequenced from one sample in a study of cytotoxic CD8 clonotypes in ibrutinib-treated CLL. TCRdb's table, derived via immunoSEQ multiplex PCR, lists solely in-frame clones and lacks some. Among around 97,000 clones listed, around four fifths were seen once. The sample in question was PBMCs, obtained after 12 months of ibrutinib treatment. The receptors here all came from a human donor with chronic lymphocytic leukemia.

V gene TRBV7-2 combines with J gene TRBJ1-1; D call uncertain. The germline V gene encodes CDR1 SGHTA and CDR2 FQGNSA. Deletions cut 1 base from V and 3 bases from J, with 12 bases between. The CDR3 sequence is 15 residues long. CDR3 sequence: CASSLVGIGDTEAFF. CDR3 coding DNA: TGTGCCAGCAGCTTAGTAGGTATTGGGGACACTGAAGCTTTCTTT.

The V call is TRBV4-1, the J call TRBJ2-1, with 8 bases matching TRBD2. V gave up 0 bases and J gave up 7 bases; unmatched junction bases: 5. This CDR3 has 15 residues. CDR1 and CDR2 (germline): MGHRA, YSYEKL. CDR3 DNA sequence: TGCGCCAGCAGCCAAGATGCGCGGGGGGCTAATGAGCAGTTCTTC. It is translated as CASSQDARGANEQFF.

The chain links TRBV6-5 to TRBJ1-6; the D is unclear. With 6 bases removed from V and 7 bases from J, the gap between germline ends came to 10 bases. Germline V gene lookup returns CDR1 MNHEY and CDR2 SVGAGI. This CDR3 is built from 13 residues. The CDR3 here is CASRGAGNSPLHF. Written as DNA, the CDR3 is TGTGCCAGCAGAGGAGCTGGAAATTCACCCCTCCACTTT.

This chain links TRBV7-9 with TRBJ2-7; 8 positions match TRBD1. This CDR3 has 15 amino acids. V trimming: 6 bases; J trimming: 1 base; junction bases outside the gene matches: 8. CDR1 is SEHNR, CDR2 FQNEAQ, per germline (reference sequence). The DNA for the CDR3 is TGTGCCAGCAGTAACAGGGGGGCCCTTTCCTACGAGCAGTACTTC. Amino acids: CASSNRGALSYEQYF.

The chain joins TRBV7-6 to TRBJ1-4; no firm D call. Trimming left V 7 bases short and J 8 bases short, with 20 bases between. The germline V gene has CDR1 SGHVS and CDR2 FNYEAQ. The CDR3 totals 15 residues. CDR3 residues: CASTLRMIMEEKLFF. CDR3 bases: TGTGCCAGCACCCTCCGGATGATAATGGAGGAAAAACTGTTTTTT.

The chain links TRBV28 to TRBJ2-7, with TRBD1 matching 12 bases. Germline V gene sequence: CDR1 MDHEN, CDR2 SYDVKM. The J segment lost 3 bases and the V segment lost 6 bases, leaving 6 bases of the junction unmatched. The CDR3 extends over 15 amino acids. CDR3 sequence: CASRPGTGGFYEQYF. CDR3 coding DNA: TGTGCCAGCAGGCCAGGGACAGGGGGCTTCTACGAGCAGTACTTC.

The rearrangement links TRBV9 to TRBJ2-5, with D possibly being TRBD1 (6 bases). CDR1 SGDLS and CDR2 YYNGEE come from the germline V gene. The V and J ends lost 1 base and 2 bases respectively, with 9 bases between them. The length of the CDR3 is 14 residues. This CDR3 is CASSVQDSQETQYF. The CDR3 bases are TGTGCCAGCAGCGTACAGGACAGTCAAGAGACCCAGTACTTC.

The chain uses TRBV4-3 and TRBJ1-1, with 8 bases identical to TRBD1. The CDR3 covers 14 residues. The germline V gene has CDR1 LGHNA and CDR2 YSLEER. With V trimmed by 4 bases and J by 2 bases, 3 bases remained unmatched. The CDR3 coding sequence is TGCGCCAGCAGCCCAGGACAGGGAAACACTGAAGCTTTCTTT. Protein: CASSPGQGNTEAFF.

CDR3 sequence: CSALLGETQYF. In nucleotides, the CDR3 is TGCAGCGCCTTGCTCGGGGAGACCCAGTACTTC. This chain links TRBV29-1 with TRBJ2-5; D not certain. Germline values: CDR1 SQVTM, CDR2 ANQGSEA. V shed 7 bases and J shed 5 bases, with 11 bases lying between them. The CDR3 length is 11 residues. Together with reference TRBV29-1 and TRBJ2-5, the CDR3 gives the full variable domain: SAVISQKPSRDICQRGTSLTIQCQVDSQVTMMFWYRQQPGQSLTLIATANQGSEATYESGFVIDKFPISRPNLTFSTLTVSNMSPEDSSIYLCSALLGETQYFGPGTRLLVL.

This chain links TRBV10-3 with TRBJ2-7, with 7 bases aligning to TRBD1. J was trimmed by 5 bases and V by 8 bases; bases with no gene match: 9. This CDR3 contains 13 residues. CDR1 and CDR2 from the germline V gene are ENHRY and SYGVKD. The CDR3 region is CAIWETGLNEQYF. In nucleotides, the CDR3 is TGTGCCATCTGGGAGACAGGGTTGAACGAGCAGTACTTC.

About this clone itself: The same CDR3 arises from other DNA sequences in this sample as well. The chain combines TRBV5-1 with TRBJ2-7; D could derive from TRBD1 or TRBD2 (5 bases each). The germline V and J ends were trimmed by 2 bases and 5 bases, with 17 bases remaining between them. The CDR3 has 15 residues. Germline CDR1 is SGHRS and CDR2 is YFSETQ. This CDR3 is CASSFGTPPSHEQYF. CDR3 bases: TGCGCCAGCAGCTTTGGGACCCCGCCATCCCACGAGCAGTACTTC.

The rearrangement joins TRBV9 to TRBJ2-7, with 7 nucleotides matching TRBD1. The V segment lost 4 bases and the J segment 5 bases; nucleotides outside the gene matches: 9. The CDR3 has 14 amino acids. CDR1 and CDR2 from the germline V gene are SGDLS and YYNGEE. The CDR3 region is CASSPQTGRNEQYF. The CDR3 bases are TGTGCCAGCAGCCCGCAGACAGGGAGAAACGAGCAGTACTTC.

This clone was seen once. The chain has TRBV28 and TRBJ2-3; D is possibly TRBD2 (6 bases). CDR1 MDHEN and CDR2 SYDVKM come from the germline V gene. V shed 2 bases and J shed 1 base, with 7 bases lying between them. The CDR3 extends over 14 amino acids. The chain's CDR3 is CASSLASGTDTQYF. CDR3 nucleotides: TGTGCCAGCAGTTTAGCTAGCGGCACAGATACGCAGTATTTT.

The chain carries TRBV5-1 and TRBJ2-7, with D unclear. Germline V gives CDR1 SGHRS, CDR2 YFSETQ. CDR3 length: 15 amino acids. The V end lost 0 bases, the J end lost 12 bases, and 22 bases lay between the germline ends. CDR3 sequence (DNA): TGCGCCAGCAGCTTGGAGGGCAGCACATCACGAGGATCGTACTTC. Its protein product is CASSLEGSTSRGSYF. The full variable domain, its missing parts supplied by reference TRBV5-1 and TRBJ2-7, is KAGVTQTPRYLIKTRGQQVTLSCSPISGHRSVSWYQQTPGQGLQFLFEYFSETQRNKGNFPGRFSGRQFSNSRSEMNVSTLELGDSALYLCASSLEGSTSRGSYFGPGTRLTVT.

V and J are TRBV6-6 and TRBJ2-5; no reliable D call. V was trimmed by 2 bases and J by 5 bases, leaving 9 bases between them. The CDR3 loop spans 13 amino acids. Germline CDR1 MNHNY, CDR2 SVGAGI (reference sequence). As DNA, the CDR3 is TGTGCCAGCAGTTACCCCCCTTCTGAGACCCAGTACTTC. It specifies CASSYPPSETQYF.

The chain employs TRBV27 and TRBJ1-6; 9 bases agree with TRBD1. CDR1 and CDR2 from the germline V gene are MNHEY and SMNVEV (reference sequence). J gave up 7 bases and V 10 bases, and 14 bases lay outside the gene matches. The CDR3 length is 16 residues. CDR3 in amino acids: CATRITPGQGNSPLHF. For the CDR3, the DNA is TGTGCCACCAGGATAACACCGGGACAGGGAAATTCACCCCTCCACTTT.

As concerns this clone: Other nucleotide sequences from this sample produce the same CDR3. The chain employs TRBV6-5 and TRBJ1-1; unclear D gene. Per the germline V gene, CDR1 is MNHEY and CDR2 is SVGAGI. V dropped 8 bases and J dropped 1 base, with 8 bases sitting between them. The length of the CDR3 is 12 residues. The CDR3 sequence is CASQGTNTEAFF. CDR3 nucleotide sequence: TGTGCCAGCCAAGGAACGAACACTGAAGCTTTCTTT.

The CDR3 loop reads CASSLDNTIYF. The CDR3 nucleotides are TGTGCCAGCAGCTTAGACAACACCATATATTTT. This chain links TRBV11-3 with TRBJ1-3; D gene ambiguous. The CDR3 is 11 residues long. V lost 0 bases, J lost 7 bases, and 1 base lay in between. Germline-derived CDR1 and CDR2 are SGHNT and YENEEA.

V and J are TRBV4-1 and TRBJ2-7; TRBD1 aligns across 10 bases. The CDR3 covers 14 residues. Germline V gene lookup returns CDR1 MGHRA and CDR2 YSYEKL. V lost 2 bases to trimming and J lost 4 bases; unmatched junction nucleotides: 2. The CDR3 bases are TGCGCCAGCAGCCAAAGGGACAGGGGTTACGAGCAGTACTTC. Protein: CASSQRDRGYEQYF.

This clone was recorded a few times. V gene TRBV7-9 combines with J gene TRBJ2-5; 9 bases map to TRBD2. This CDR3 region has 15 residues. J was trimmed by 3 bases and V by 6 bases; bases with no gene match: 8. From germline, CDR1 is SEHNR and CDR2 FQNEAQ (reference sequence). As DNA, the CDR3 is TGTGCCAGCAGTTACTGGGCTAGCGGGGAAGAGACCCAGTACTTC. Translation gives CASSYWASGEETQYF.

This CDR3 is CASSSLSRGGAQYF. CDR3 coding DNA: TGTGCCAGCAGCTCCCTCTCCCGGGGGGGCGCGCAGTACTTC. This chain uses TRBV11-2 with TRBJ2-7, with 8 bases identical to TRBD2. The trim removed 4 bases at V and 9 bases at J, leaving 11 bases unmatched. From germline, CDR1 is SGHAT and CDR2 FQNNGV. This CDR3 is built from 14 residues.

The rearrangement joins TRBV30 to TRBJ1-6; maybe TRBD1 (6 bases). The CDR3 runs to 15 residues. CDR1 is GTSNPN, CDR2 SVGIG, per germline (reference sequence). Trimming left V 1 base short and J 5 bases short, with 12 bases between. For the CDR3, the DNA is TGTGCCTGGAGTGGGCAGGGGAACAATAATTCACCCCTCCACTTT. Translated: CAWSGQGNNNSPLHF.

This clone occurred a few times. The V call is TRBV5-1, the J call TRBJ2-1; D ambiguous. Between the trimmed V and J ends, which lost 5 bases and 2 bases, there was a span of 8 bases. The CDR3 is 13 amino acids. CDR1 SGHRS and CDR2 YFSETQ come from the germline V gene. The CDR3: CASSRDTYNEQFF. The CDR3 DNA sequence: TGCGCCAGCAGTCGAGACACCTACAATGAGCAGTTCTTC.

In its sample, this clone was seen once. The chain carries TRBV28 and TRBJ2-1; 9 bases agree with TRBD1. Trimming at V came to 7 bases and at J to 5 bases, leaving 9 bases not matched to a gene. Per the germline V gene, CDR1 is MDHEN and CDR2 is SYDVKM. The CDR3 runs to 15 residues. CDR3 in DNA: TGTGCCAGCACCAGGAAGGGACAGGGTCACAATGAGCAGTTCTTC. It codes for CASTRKGQGHNEQFF.